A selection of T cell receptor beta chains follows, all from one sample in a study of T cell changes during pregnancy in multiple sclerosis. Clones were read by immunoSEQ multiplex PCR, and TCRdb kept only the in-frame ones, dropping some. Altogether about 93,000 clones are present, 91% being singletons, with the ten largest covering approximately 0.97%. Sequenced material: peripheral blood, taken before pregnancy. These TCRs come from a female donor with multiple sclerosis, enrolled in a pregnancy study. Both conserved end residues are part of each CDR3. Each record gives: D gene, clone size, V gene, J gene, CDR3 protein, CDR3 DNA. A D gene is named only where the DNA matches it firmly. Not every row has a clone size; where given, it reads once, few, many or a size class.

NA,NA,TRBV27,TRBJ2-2,CASSLGGWGHTRATGELFF,TGTGCCAGCAGTTTGGGGGGGTGGGGGCACACGAGGGCCACCGGGGAGCTGTTTTTT
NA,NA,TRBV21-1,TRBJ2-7,CASSKITGEGGYEQYF,TGTGCCAGCAGCAAAATCACAGGGGAAGGGGGCTACGAGCAGTACTTC
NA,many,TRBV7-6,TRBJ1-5,CASSLASPGGSGPQHF,TGTGCCAGCAGCTTAGCTAGTCCGGGTGGCAGTGGGCCCCAGCATTTT
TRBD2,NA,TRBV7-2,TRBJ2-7,CASSLELAGGVSYEQYF,TGTGCCAGCAGCTTAGAACTAGCGGGGGGCGTATCCTACGAGCAGTACTTC
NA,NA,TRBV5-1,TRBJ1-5,CASSREPNQPQHF,TGCGCTTCCAGCCGGGAACCCAATCAGCCCCAGCATTTT
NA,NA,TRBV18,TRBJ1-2,CASSLEGPYGYTF,TGTGCCAGCTCACTGGAGGGGCCATATGGCTACACCTTC
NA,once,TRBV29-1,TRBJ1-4,CSVRGTDYEKLFF,TGCAGCGTTCGGGGGACTGACTATGAAAAACTGTTTTTT
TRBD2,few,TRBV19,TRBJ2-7,CASSPALAGVYEQYF,TGTGCCAGTAGTCCCGCACTAGCGGGAGTATACGAGCAGTACTTC
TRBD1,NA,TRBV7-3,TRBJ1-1,CASSSGQGETEAFF,TGTGCCAGCAGCTCGGGACAGGGAGAAACTGAAGCTTTCTTT
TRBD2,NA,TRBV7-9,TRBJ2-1,CASSLRPSGWWMSNNEQFF,TGTGCCAGCAGCTTAAGGCCTAGCGGGTGGTGGATGAGCAACAATGAGCAGTTCTTC
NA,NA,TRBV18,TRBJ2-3,CASSPRLAGRGDTQYF,TGTGCCAGCTCACCAAGACTTGCGGGGCGGGGAGATACGCAGTATTTT
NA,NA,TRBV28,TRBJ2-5,CASSLGGMTQYF,TGTGCCAGCAGTTTGGGGGGTATGACCCAGTACTTC
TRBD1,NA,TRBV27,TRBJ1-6,CASSSFDREDNSPLHF,TGTGCCAGCAGTTCCTTCGACAGGGAGGATAATTCACCCCTCCACTTT
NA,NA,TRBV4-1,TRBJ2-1,CASSQDSGAEQFF,TGCGCCAGCAGCCAAGATTCTGGGGCTGAGCAGTTCTTC
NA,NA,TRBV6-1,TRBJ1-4,CAGGRGAPPNEKLFF,TGTGCCGGGGGCAGGGGTGCCCCACCTAATGAAAAACTGTTTTTT
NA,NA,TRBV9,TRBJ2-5,CASSVRDSETQYF,TGTGCCAGCAGCGTCCGGGACTCGGAGACCCAGTACTTC
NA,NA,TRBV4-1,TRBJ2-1,CASSQGGNRVIYNEQFF,TGCGCCAGCAGCCAAGGGGGCAACAGGGTAATATACAATGAGCAGTTCTTC
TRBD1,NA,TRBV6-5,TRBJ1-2,CASSKGQENYGYTF,TGTGCCAGCAGTAAGGGACAGGAGAACTATGGCTACACCTTC
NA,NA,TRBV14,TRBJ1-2,CASSLKRGHGYTF,TGTGCCAGCAGCTTAAAGCGGGGCCATGGCTACACCTTC
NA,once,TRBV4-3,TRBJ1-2,CASSRRQEWLRGNGYTF,TGCGCCAGCAGCCGACGACAGGAGTGGTTACGTGGAAATGGCTACACCTTC
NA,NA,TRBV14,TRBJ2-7,CASSQAPVYSYEQYF,TGTGCCAGCAGCCAAGCGCCGGTATACTCCTACGAGCAGTACTTC
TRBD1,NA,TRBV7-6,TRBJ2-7,CASSLDGTGGYEQYF,TGTGCCAGCAGCTTAGATGGGACAGGGGGGTACGAGCAGTACTTC
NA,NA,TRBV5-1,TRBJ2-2,CASSLAGQRDTGELFF,TGCGCCAGCAGCTTGGCCGGCCAACGGGACACCGGGGAGCTGTTTTTT
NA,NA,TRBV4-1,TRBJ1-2,CASSQDRGGITYGYTF,TGCGCCAGCAGCCAAGATCGAGGGGGAATTACCTATGGCTACACCTTC
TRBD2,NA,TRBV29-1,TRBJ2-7,CSVEIRTSAGEQYF,TGCAGCGTGGAGATCCGGACTAGCGCGGGGGAGCAGTACTTC
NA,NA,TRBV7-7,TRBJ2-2,CASRPIGGLNTGELFF,TGTGCCAGCAGGCCCATAGGGGGTTTGAACACCGGGGAGCTGTTTTTT
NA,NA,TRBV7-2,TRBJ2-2,CASSLHSVAGGELFF,TGTGCCAGCAGCTTGCACTCGGTTGCGGGCGGGGAGCTGTTTTTT